The table lists the clone carrying this T cell receptor (beta chain) with a few counts. The data derive from a study of T cells in Graves' hyperthyroidism and ophthalmopathy. What was amplified from RNA transcripts were TCR beta CDR3 regions. First-round RT-PCR with HTBI primers amplified the TCR CDR3 region. TCRdb analysed the multiplex PCR reads with MiXCR anew, one entry per CDR3 protein. The sample includes some 300,000 distinct CDR3 sequences, approximately 18% of them seen just once. V shed 1 base and J 5 bases; nucleotides not matched to a gene: 6. Germline-derived CDR1 and CDR2 are DFQATT and SNEGSKA (reference sequence). CDR3 size: 16 residues.

The clonotype was recovered from a man aged 50 or older with Graves' ophthalmopathy. The chain employs TRBV20-1 and TRBJ2-5; 14 nucleotides line up with TRBD2. Sequences were obtained from blood. CDR3 loop: CSARAGLAGVDETQYF. CDR3 DNA sequence: TGCAGTGCTAGAGCGGGACTAGCGGGAGTGGATGAGACCCAGTACTTC.